This T cell receptor beta chain was sequenced in a study of blood T cell repertoires in COVID-19 (dated by TCRdb to about 2020). Background on the whole study: The collaborator samples originated in the United States, Italy and Spain and spanned the acute and convalescent phases of COVID-19. HLA class I and class II types, where available, came from metadata supplied by the sample provider rather than from assay-based typing. Samples came from the ongoing ImmuneRACE study (first 160 participants) plus 1,254 subjects from 6 global collaborators. The prospective study material was composed of cDNA or gDNA derived from T cells, B-cell-depleted T cells, or PBMCs. The repertoires were released in a freely available public database intended as a resource for research on the immune response to SARS-CoV-2. Sample metadata almost always included a de-identified subject ID, COVID-19 status, age in years and sex. Deeply sampled blood TCRbeta repertoires from subjects exposed to, actively infected with, or recovered from COVID-19 were included in the dataset. Broader findings and caveats from the paper: The amount of clinical and demographic metadata varied by source and participant and was provided uncurated.

TCRbeta CDR3 regions were amplified from genomic DNA using the immunoSEQ Assay, a bias-controlled multiplex PCR. On the study's bioinformatics: The number of nucleated cells in each sample was estimated by amplification of reference gene primers within the assay. To quantify the absolute abundance of each unique TCRbeta CDR3 rearrangement, sequence reads were collapsed and filtered. For each sample, productive Simpson clonality was calculated as the square root of Simpson's diversity index across productive rearrangements. This immuneACCESS table, as held by TCRdb, lists in-frame sequences with V and J called but not all clones. Of the missing ones, under half trace to an unresolved V gene in checked studies; the others have no known cause. The DNA gave D and trimming, while V, J and clone size come from that table. The sample table shows 250,000 to 350,000 clones, and 75% to 90% are seen once. Roughly 0.8% of the sample comes from the top ten.

Collaborating institutions collected whole blood in K2EDTA tubes following their own protocols. For TCRbeta analysis, collaborator samples were shipped as frozen whole blood, as isolated PBMCs, or as DNA extracted from either sample type. The CDR3 runs 15 residues from the cysteine to the phenylalanine. Kept here is only the CDR3 DNA, which spans 45 bases and is read in frame from base 1. For this chain, trimming is 1 base at the V end and 5 bases at the J end, and the number of junction bases without a gene match is 5. Per the germline V gene, SGHDT is the CDR1 and YYEEEE is the CDR2. This clone has only a few counts. The specificity of this receptor is unknown. Base qualities are not provided; no much larger clone lies one nucleotide away.

The source of this sequence is a man aged 30-40 years with acute or convalescent COVID-19. Sequencing input: peripheral blood. The rearranged segments are TRBV5-6 and TRBJ1-5; TRBD1 lines up with 8 middle nucleotides. The DNA sequence follows: TGTGCCAGCAGCTTGCTGACAGGGGTTGATCAGCCCCAGCATTTT. This translates into CASSLLTGVDQPQHF.